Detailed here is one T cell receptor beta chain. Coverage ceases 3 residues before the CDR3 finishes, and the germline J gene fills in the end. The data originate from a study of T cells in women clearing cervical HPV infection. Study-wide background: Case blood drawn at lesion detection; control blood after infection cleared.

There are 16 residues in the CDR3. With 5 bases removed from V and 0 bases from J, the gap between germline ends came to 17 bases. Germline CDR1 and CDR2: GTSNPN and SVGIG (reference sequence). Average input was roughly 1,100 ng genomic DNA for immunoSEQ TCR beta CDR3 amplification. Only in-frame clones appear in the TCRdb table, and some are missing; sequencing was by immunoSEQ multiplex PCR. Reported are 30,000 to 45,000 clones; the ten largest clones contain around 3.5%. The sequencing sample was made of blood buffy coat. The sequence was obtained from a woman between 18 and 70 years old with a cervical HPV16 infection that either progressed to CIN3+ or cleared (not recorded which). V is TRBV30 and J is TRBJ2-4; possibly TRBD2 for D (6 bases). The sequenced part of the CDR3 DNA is TGTGCCTGGTCCGGTAGGCGGGAAGAAGCCAAAAACATT. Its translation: CAWSGRREEAKNI. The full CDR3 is CAWSGRREEAKNIQYF. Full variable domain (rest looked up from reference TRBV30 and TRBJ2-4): SQTIHQWPATLVQPVGSPLSLECTVEGTSNPNLYWYRQAAGRGLQLLFYSVGIGQISSEVPQNLSASRPQDRQFILSSKKLLLSDSGFYLCAWSGRREEAKNIQYFGAGTRLSVL.